This T cell receptor beta chain emerged from a study of long-term antiretroviral therapy in people with HIV. As for the study in general: When the earliest samples were collected, ART was typically delayed until CD4 counts fell.

About 1-10 million cryopreserved PBMC were held in samples before DNA extraction. The V segment lost 6 bases and the J segment 5 bases; nucleotides outside the gene matches: 9. Germline CDR1 and CDR2: MNHEY and SVGAGI. This CDR3 is 14 amino acids long. General observations from the study: The study lacked data on ART adherence, viral resistance or therapy changes.

immunoSEQ v3.0 was run at survey level. The study targeted roughly 40,000-50,000 T-cell genomes per sample in sequencing. Assay used: immunoSEQ multiplex PCR; TCRdb lists only in-frame clones, some missing. The data hold approximately 33,000 clones, with approximately 85% observed a single time. This clone was observed a handful of times. Its specificity is unknown. The origin of this receptor is a man between 18 and 35 years old with HIV. The rearrangement links TRBV6-5 to TRBJ1-2; TRBD1 agrees at 7 bases. The specimen comprised unsorted PBMCs, sampled 0.8 years before starting antiretroviral therapy. The CDR3 DNA follows: TGTGCCAGCAGCCAGACCGGGACAGATTATGGCTACACCTTC. Protein product: CASSQTGTDYGYTF.